This T cell receptor (beta chain) is drawn from a study of T cell responses to AZD1222 COVID-19 vaccine. Study-level results: None of the repertoires were sampled until the peak T cell response had passed. Possibly, clonal diversity was underestimated; donors were largely white British and included more females. Only a handful of AZD1222 recipients, more than five in all, had baseline seropositivity.

On this clone itself: Antigen specificity is unknown.

Sequencing was performed with immunoSEQ multiplex PCR; in TCRdb, only in-frame clones are kept and a portion is missing. The table includes some 180,000 clones, 85% to 95% detected once. Second-dose intervals near 4 or 12 weeks were combined. The origin of this receptor is an adult who received the AZD1222 COVID-19 vaccine. This specimen was peripheral blood, taken 28 days after the second AZD1222 dose.

The chain's CDR3 is CASSNGQGHEKLFF. CDR3 nucleotide sequence: TGTGCCAGCAGCAACGGACAGGGTCATGAAAAACTGTTTTTT. The chain employs TRBV7-9 and TRBJ1-4; TRBD1 matches 8 bases. The CDR3 consists of 14 residues. The germline V gene encodes CDR1 SEHNR and CDR2 FQNEAQ (reference sequence). After removal of 5 bases from V and 6 bases from J, the junction contained 5 bases not matched to a gene.